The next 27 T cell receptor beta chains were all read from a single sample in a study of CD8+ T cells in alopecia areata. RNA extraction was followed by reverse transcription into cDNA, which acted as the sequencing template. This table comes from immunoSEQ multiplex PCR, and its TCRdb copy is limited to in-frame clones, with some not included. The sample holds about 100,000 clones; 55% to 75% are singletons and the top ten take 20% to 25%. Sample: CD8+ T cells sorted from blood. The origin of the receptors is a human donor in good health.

CDR3 amino acids: CASSVGGGASEYNEQFF. CDR3 nucleotide sequence: TGTGCCAGCAGCGTAGGAGGGGGAGCCTCGGAATACAATGAGCAGTTCTTC. The V gene is TRBV9, the J gene TRBJ2-1; D possibly corresponds to TRBD1 (6 bases). With 0 bases removed from V and 4 bases from J, the gap between germline ends came to 17 bases. The germline V gene has CDR1 SGDLS and CDR2 YYNGEE. CDR3 length equals 17 residues.

CDR3 region: CASSLGGASTDTQYF. The DNA of the CDR3 is TGTGCCAGCAGCTTAGGAGGGGCGAGCACAGATACGCAGTATTTT. The chain links TRBV7-6 to TRBJ2-3, with D possibly called TRBD1 or TRBD2 (5 bases each). The CDR3 totals 15 residues. CDR1 and CDR2 from the germline V gene are SGHVS and FNYEAQ. V was trimmed by 1 base and J by 0 bases, leaving 8 bases between them.

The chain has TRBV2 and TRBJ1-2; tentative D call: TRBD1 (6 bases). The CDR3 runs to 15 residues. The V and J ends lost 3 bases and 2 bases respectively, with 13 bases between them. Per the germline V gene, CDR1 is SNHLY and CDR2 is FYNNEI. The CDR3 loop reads CASSDARTANYGYTF. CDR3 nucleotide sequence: TGTGCCAGCAGTGACGCCCGGACAGCCAACTATGGCTACACCTTC.

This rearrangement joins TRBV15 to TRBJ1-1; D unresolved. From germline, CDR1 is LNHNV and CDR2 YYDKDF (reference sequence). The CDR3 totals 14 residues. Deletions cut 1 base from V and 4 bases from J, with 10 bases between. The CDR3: CATSRVGMSTEAFF. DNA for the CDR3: TGTGCCACCAGCAGAGTAGGGATGAGCACTGAAGCTTTCTTT.

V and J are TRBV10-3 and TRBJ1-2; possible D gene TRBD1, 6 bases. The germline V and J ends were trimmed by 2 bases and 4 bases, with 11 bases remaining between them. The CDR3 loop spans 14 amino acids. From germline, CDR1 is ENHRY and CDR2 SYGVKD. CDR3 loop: CAISEPGHIYGYTF. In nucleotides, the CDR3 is TGTGCCATCAGTGAGCCGGGACATATCTATGGCTACACCTTC.

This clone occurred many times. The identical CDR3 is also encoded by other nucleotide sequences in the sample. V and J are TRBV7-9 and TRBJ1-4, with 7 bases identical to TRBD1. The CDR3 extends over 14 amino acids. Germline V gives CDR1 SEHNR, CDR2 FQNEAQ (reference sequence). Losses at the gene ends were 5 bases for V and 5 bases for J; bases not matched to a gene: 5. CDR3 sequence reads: CASSPGQSNEKLFF. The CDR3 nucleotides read TGTGCCAGCAGCCCGGGACAGTCGAATGAAAAACTGTTTTTT. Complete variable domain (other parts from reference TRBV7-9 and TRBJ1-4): DTGVSQNPRHKITKRGQNVTFRCDPISEHNRLYWYRQTLGQGPEFLTYFQNEAQLEKSRLLSDRFSAERPKGSFSTLEIQRTEQGDSAMYLCASSPGQSNEKLFFGSGTQLSVL.

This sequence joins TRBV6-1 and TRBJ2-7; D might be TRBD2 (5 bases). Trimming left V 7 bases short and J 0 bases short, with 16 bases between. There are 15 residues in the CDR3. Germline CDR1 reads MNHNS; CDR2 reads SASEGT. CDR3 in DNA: TGTGCCAGCATCTGGGGAGTTTGGCGCTCCTACGAGCAGTACTTC. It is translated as CASIWGVWRSYEQYF.

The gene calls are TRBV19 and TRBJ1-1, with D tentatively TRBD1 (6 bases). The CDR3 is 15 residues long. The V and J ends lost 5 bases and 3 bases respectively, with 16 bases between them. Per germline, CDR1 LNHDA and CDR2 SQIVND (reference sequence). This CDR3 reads CASSLLPGADTEAFF. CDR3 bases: TGTGCCAGTAGTTTATTACCGGGGGCGGACACTGAAGCTTTCTTT.

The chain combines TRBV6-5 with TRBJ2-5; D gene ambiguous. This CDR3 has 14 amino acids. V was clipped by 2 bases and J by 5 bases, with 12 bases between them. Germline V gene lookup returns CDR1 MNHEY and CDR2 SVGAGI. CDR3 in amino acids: CASSYGTLGETQYF. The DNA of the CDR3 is TGTGCCAGCAGTTACGGCACTCTTGGGGAGACCCAGTACTTC.

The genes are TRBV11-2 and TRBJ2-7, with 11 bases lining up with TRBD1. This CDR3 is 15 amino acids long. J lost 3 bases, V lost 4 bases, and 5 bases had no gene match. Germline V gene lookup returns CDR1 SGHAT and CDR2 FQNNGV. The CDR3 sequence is CASSWTGGQNYEQYF. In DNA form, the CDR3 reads TGTGCCAGCAGCTGGACAGGGGGCCAGAACTACGAGCAGTACTTC.

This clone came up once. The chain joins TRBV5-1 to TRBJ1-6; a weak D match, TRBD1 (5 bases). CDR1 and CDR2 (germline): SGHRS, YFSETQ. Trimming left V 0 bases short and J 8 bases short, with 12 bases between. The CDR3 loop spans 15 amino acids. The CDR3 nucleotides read TGCGCCAGCAGCTTGGCCTCGGGGGATTATTCACCCCTCCACTTT. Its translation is CASSLASGDYSPLHF.

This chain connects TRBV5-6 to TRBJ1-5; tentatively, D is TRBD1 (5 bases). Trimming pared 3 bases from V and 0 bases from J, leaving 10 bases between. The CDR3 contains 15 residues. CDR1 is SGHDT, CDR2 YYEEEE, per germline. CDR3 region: CASSSGTYSNQPQHF. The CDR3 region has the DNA TGTGCCAGCAGCTCGGGGACGTATAGCAATCAGCCCCAGCATTTT.

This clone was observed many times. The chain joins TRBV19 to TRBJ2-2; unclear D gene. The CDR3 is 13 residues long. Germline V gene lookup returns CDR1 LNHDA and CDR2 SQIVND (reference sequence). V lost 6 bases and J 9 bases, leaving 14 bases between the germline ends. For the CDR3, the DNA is TGTGCCAGTAGCCGTGGACGAACCTGGGAGCTGTTTTTT. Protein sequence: CASSRGRTWELFF.

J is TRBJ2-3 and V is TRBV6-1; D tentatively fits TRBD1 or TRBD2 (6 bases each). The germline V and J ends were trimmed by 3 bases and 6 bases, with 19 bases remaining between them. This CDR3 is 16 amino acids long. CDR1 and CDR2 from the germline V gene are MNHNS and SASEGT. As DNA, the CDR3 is TGTGCCAGCAGTGATTCCCCGGAGGGGGGCCTGGATACGCAGTATTTT. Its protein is CASSDSPEGGLDTQYF.

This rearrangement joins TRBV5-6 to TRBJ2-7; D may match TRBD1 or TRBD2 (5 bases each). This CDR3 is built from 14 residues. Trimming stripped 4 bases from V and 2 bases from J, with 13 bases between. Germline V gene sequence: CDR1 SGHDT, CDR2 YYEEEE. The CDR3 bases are TGTGCCAGCAGCCCAGGATGGGGGACCTACGAGCAGTACTTC. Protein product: CASSPGWGTYEQYF.

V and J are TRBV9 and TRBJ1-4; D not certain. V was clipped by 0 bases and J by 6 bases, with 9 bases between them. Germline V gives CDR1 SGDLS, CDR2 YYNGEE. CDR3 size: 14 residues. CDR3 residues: CASSVGGDDEKLFF. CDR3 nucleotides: TGTGCCAGCAGCGTAGGAGGAGACGATGAAAAACTGTTTTTT.

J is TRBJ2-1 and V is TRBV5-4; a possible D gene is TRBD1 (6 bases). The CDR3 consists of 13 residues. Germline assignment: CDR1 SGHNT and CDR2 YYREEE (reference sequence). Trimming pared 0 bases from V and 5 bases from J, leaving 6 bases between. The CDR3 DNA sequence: TGTGCCAGCAGCTTGGACAGGGACAATGAGCAGTTCTTC. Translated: CASSLDRDNEQFF.

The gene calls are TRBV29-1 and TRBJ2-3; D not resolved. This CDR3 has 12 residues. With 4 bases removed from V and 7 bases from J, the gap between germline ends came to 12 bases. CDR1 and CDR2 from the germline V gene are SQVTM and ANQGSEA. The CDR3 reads CSVVAQQNTQYF. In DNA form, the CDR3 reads TGCAGCGTTGTCGCGCAGCAAAATACGCAGTATTTT.

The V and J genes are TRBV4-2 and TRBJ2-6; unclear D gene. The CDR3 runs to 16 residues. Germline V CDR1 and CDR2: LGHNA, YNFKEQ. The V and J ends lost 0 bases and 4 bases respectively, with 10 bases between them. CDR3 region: CASSQDQSQGANVLTF. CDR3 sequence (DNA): TGTGCCAGCAGCCAAGATCAGAGTCAAGGGGCCAACGTCCTGACTTTC.

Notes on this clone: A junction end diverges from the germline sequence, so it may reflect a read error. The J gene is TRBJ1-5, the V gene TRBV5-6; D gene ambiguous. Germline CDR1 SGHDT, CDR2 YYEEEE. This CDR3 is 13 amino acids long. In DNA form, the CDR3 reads TGTGCCAGCAGTTTGGGAGGGATTCAGCCCCAGCATTTT. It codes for CASSLGGIQPQHF.

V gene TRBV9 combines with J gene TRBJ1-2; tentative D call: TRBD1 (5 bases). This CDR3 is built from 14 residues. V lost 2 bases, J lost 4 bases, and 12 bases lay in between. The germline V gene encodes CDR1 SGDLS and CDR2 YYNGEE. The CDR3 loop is CASSVSQGAYGYTF. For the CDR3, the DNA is TGTGCCAGCAGCGTCTCGCAGGGCGCCTATGGCTACACCTTC.

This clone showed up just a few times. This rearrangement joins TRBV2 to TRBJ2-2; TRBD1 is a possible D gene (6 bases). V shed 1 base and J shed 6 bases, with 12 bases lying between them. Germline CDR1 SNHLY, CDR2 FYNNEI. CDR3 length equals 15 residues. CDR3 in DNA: TGTGCCAGCAGTGAAGTACCAGGGGAACCCGGGGAGCTGTTTTTT. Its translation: CASSEVPGEPGELFF.

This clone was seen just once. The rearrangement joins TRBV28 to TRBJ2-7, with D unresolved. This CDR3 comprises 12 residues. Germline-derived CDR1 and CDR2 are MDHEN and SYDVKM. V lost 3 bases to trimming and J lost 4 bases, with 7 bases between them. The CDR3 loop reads CASSFPQYEQYF. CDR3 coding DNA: TGTGCCAGCAGTTTCCCCCAATACGAGCAGTACTTC.

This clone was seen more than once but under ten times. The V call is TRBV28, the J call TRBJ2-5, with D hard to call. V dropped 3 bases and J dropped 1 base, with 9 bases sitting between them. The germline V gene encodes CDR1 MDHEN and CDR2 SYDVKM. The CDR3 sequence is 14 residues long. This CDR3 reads CASSFDGSQETQYF. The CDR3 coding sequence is TGTGCCAGCAGTTTTGATGGCAGCCAAGAGACCCAGTACTTC.

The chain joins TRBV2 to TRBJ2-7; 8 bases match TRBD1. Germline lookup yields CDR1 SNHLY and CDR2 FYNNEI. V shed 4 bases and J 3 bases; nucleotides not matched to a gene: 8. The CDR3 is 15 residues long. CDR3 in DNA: TGTGCCAGCAGTGGAACAGGGGGTCTACGCTACGAGCAGTACTTC. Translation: CASSGTGGLRYEQYF.

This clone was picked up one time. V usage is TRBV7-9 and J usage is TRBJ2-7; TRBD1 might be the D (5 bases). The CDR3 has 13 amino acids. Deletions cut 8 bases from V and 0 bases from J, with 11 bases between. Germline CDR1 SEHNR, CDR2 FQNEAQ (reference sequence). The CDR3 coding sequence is TGTGCCAGCCATACAGGAAGCTCCTACGAGCAGTACTTC. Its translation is CASHTGSSYEQYF. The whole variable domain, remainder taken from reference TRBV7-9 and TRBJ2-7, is DTGVSQNPRHKITKRGQNVTFRCDPISEHNRLYWYRQTLGQGPEFLTYFQNEAQLEKSRLLSDRFSAERPKGSFSTLEIQRTEQGDSAMYLCASHTGSSYEQYFGPGTRLTVT.

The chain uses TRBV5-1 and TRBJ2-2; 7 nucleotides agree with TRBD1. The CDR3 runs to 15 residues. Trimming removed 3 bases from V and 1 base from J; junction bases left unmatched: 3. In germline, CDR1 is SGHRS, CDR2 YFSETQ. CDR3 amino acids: CASSSGQLNTGELFF. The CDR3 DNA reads TGCGCCAGCAGCTCGGGACAGCTGAACACCGGGGAGCTGTTTTTT.